A selection of T cell receptor beta chains follows, all from one sample in a study of T cells in Graves' hyperthyroidism and ophthalmopathy. MiXCR, run by TCRdb on the multiplex PCR reads, gives a single entry per CDR3 protein. The sample yields about 270,000 distinct CDR3 sequences, 22% seen once. The sequenced sample consisted of blood. All receptors come from a man under 40 with Graves' ophthalmopathy. The CDR3 runs from the conserved cysteine through the conserved F or W. The D gene is left open where the match is weak. Clone size is not always given. Where it is, it says once, few, many or a class for expanded clones.

D	J	V	size	DNA	CDR3
-	TRBJ1-2	TRBV19	-	TGTGCCAGTAGTGGGGACCTTGCAGGCTACACCTTC	CASSGDLAGYTF
TRBD1	TRBJ2-7	TRBV30	many	TGTGCCTGGAGTCCTAAGACAGGGGGCCTCTACGAGCAGTACTTC	CAWSPKTGGLYEQYF
-	TRBJ2-3	TRBV12-3/TRBV12-4	few	TGTGCCAGCAGTTGGGCTTCAAATACAGATACGCAGTATTTT	CASSWASNTDTQYF
-	TRBJ1-3	TRBV28	-	TGTGCCACCCATACAGGGCCTGGAAACACCATATATTTT	CATHTGPGNTIYF
-	TRBJ2-5	TRBV14	few	TGTGCCAGCAGCCCCCATGGGAGTAGAGAGACCCAGTACTTC	CASSPHGSRETQYF
TRBD1	TRBJ1-5	TRBV5-1	many	TGCGCCAGCAGCTTCGGGACAGGGATGGGTCAGCCCCAGCATTTT	CASSFGTGMGQPQHF
TRBD1	TRBJ1-3	TRBV30	few	TGTGCCTGGAGGGCAGGGGGCTCTGGAAACACCATATATTTT	CAWRAGGSGNTIYF
-	TRBJ2-7	TRBV2	many	TGTGCCAGCAGAGGGAACGAGCAGTACTTC	CASRGNEQYF
-	TRBJ1-2	TRBV3-1	few	TGTGCCAGCAGCCAAGATCTCTCAGGCCCTAACTATGGCTACACCTTC	CASSQDLSGPNYGYTF
TRBD1	TRBJ2-5	TRBV28	few	TGTGCCAGCAGTAACCCTGGGACAGAGAAGACCCAGTACTTC	CASSNPGTEKTQYF
TRBD1	TRBJ2-7	TRBV30	many	TGTGCCTGGAGTAGGACAGGGATCTACGAGCAGTACTTC	CAWSRTGIYEQYF
TRBD1	TRBJ2-7	TRBV28	many	TGTGCCAGCAGTACACCAGGGGGCGTGCAGTACTTC	CASSTPGGVQYF
-	TRBJ1-3	TRBV20-1	-	TGCAGTGCTAGAGTCGACTGGGGGCATGGAAACACCATATATTTT	CSARVDWGHGNTIYF
TRBD2	TRBJ2-2	TRBV6-2/TRBV6-3	-	TGTGCCAGCAGTTACCTGGGACTAGCGGGAGCCGGGGAGCTGTTTTTT	CASSYLGLAGAGELFF
-	TRBJ1-3	TRBV2	many	TGTGCCAGCAGCGAGGGGATAGCTGGAAACACCATATATTTT	CASSEGIAGNTIYF
-	TRBJ2-1	TRBV10-3	-	TGTGCCATCAGTACAGCTTCGGATGAGCAGTTCTTC	CAISTASDEQFF
-	TRBJ1-1	TRBV12-3/TRBV12-4	few	TGTGCCAGCAAAGGGCTGGGCACTGAAGCTTTCTTT	CASKGLGTEAFF
TRBD1	TRBJ2-7	TRBV9	-	TGTGCCAGCAGTCCCCCGGGACAGCGATACGAGCAGTACTTC	CASSPPGQRYEQYF
TRBD1	TRBJ1-1	TRBV19	-	TGTGCCAGTGAGGGGGACAGGGCTGGTGAAGCTTTCTTT	CASEGDRAGEAFF
TRBD1	TRBJ2-7	TRBV6-1	-	TGTGCCAGCGCCAACCGACCGGGACAGCTTTCCTACGAGCAGTACTTC	CASANRPGQLSYEQYF
TRBD2	TRBJ2-1	TRBV12-3/TRBV12-4	-	TGTGCCAGCAACATAGCCGGGACTAGCGGTAATGAGCAGTTCTTC	CASNIAGTSGNEQFF
-	TRBJ2-1	TRBV30	-	TGTGCCTGGAGTCCCACCCCGCAGGGCAGGTTCTTC	CAWSPTPQGRFF
TRBD1	TRBJ1-4	TRBV28	-	TGTGCCAGCAGTTTATTCGGGACAGGGGTTGAAAAACTGTTTTTT	CASSLFGTGVEKLFF
-	TRBJ1-5	TRBV12-3/TRBV12-4	few	TGTGCCAGCAGTTGGGGCAGGGATCAGCCCCAGCATTTT	CASSWGRDQPQHF
TRBD2	TRBJ2-1	TRBV15	few	TGTGCCACCAGCAGACGTACTAGCGGTGAGCAGTTCTTC	CATSRRTSGEQFF
-	TRBJ2-7	TRBV20-1	few	TGCAGTGCGAACTCGGGACTTAACTACGAGCAGTACTTC	CSANSGLNYEQYF
-	TRBJ1-1	TRBV28	-	TGTGCCAGCAGTCCAAGGCACCCAGGGGTGGGCACTGAAGCTTTCTTT	CASSPRHPGVGTEAFF
-	TRBJ2-1	TRBV6-6	few	TGTGCCAGCAGTTACGCCTGGGAGGCTAACAATGAGCAGTTCTTC	CASSYAWEANNEQFF
-	TRBJ2-2	TRBV10-3	-	TGTGCCATCGGGGGCGAGGGCCTGAACACCGGGGAGCTGTTTTTT	CAIGGEGLNTGELFF
-	TRBJ2-5	TRBV12-3/TRBV12-4	many	TGTGCCAGCAGTTTTGTAGAAGAGACCCAGTACTTC	CASSFVEETQYF
TRBD2	TRBJ2-1	TRBV6-1	-	TGTGCCAGCAGTCCTCTTAGCGGGATCTACAATGAGCAGTTCTTC	CASSPLSGIYNEQFF
TRBD1	TRBJ2-1	TRBV7-8	many	TGTGCCAGCAGCGCACCGGGACAGGGGTGGGATGAGCAGTTCTTC	CASSAPGQGWDEQFF
-	TRBJ2-1	TRBV2	many	TGTGCCAGCAGTGCAAGTTATCCCTACAATGAGCAGTTCTTC	CASSASYPYNEQFF
TRBD1	TRBJ1-5	TRBV7-6	many	TGTGCCAGCAGTACCGGGACAGACCTTTTTACGGGCAATCAGCCCCAGCATTTT	CASSTGTDLFTGNQPQHF
-	TRBJ2-5	TRBV7-3	few	TGTGCCAGCAGCTTATATGGGGGCAGGGAGACCCAGTACTTC	CASSLYGGRETQYF
TRBD1	TRBJ1-4	TRBV12-3/TRBV12-4	-	TGTGCCAGCAGTTCTACAGGGGATCTGGATGAAAAACTGTTTTTT	CASSSTGDLDEKLFF
-	TRBJ2-1	TRBV20-1	many	TGCAGTGCTGGGGGGATTGGGACCCGGACGTTCTTC	CSAGGIGTRTFF
-	TRBJ2-4	TRBV6-2/TRBV6-3	many	TGTGCCAGCAGTTTCGGCGGGTATCTAGCCAAAAACATTCAGTACTTC	CASSFGGYLAKNIQYF
-	TRBJ2-6	TRBV29-1	-	TGCAGCGTTCGGGCCTCTGGGGCCAACGTCCTGACTTTC	CSVRASGANVLTF
-	TRBJ1-1	TRBV2	-	TGTGCCAGCAGTGGTCTGGGGGGGGCCACGAACACTGAAGCTTTCTTT	CASSGLGGATNTEAFF
-	TRBJ2-6	TRBV12-3/TRBV12-4	few	TGTGCCAGCAGCCCGACAGCTGGGTCTGGGGCCAACGTCCTGACTTTC	CASSPTAGSGANVLTF
TRBD2	TRBJ2-3	TRBV28	few	TGTGCCAGCAGTTTACAAGCGGGAGGGATCCCAGATACGCAGTATTTT	CASSLQAGGIPDTQYF
TRBD2	TRBJ2-6	TRBV9	few	TGTGCCAGCAGCGTAGACCCCCAGCGGGAGGTCTGGTCTGGGGCCAACGTCCTGACTTTC	CASSVDPQREVWSGANVLTF
-	TRBJ1-4	TRBV2	-	TGTGCCAGCAGGGACCGATCAACTAATGAAAAACTGTTTTTT	CASRDRSTNEKLFF
-	TRBJ2-1	TRBV9	-	TGTGCCAGCAGCGCCGGAGGGGGGTCCTACAATGAGCAGTTCTTC	CASSAGGGSYNEQFF
TRBD2	TRBJ2-2	TRBV4-1	few	TGCGCCAGCACGCGAGGGAGGGCGGGGCAAGGATACACCGGGGAGCTGTTTTTT	CASTRGRAGQGYTGELFF
-	TRBJ2-5	TRBV3-1	many	TGTGCCAGCAGCTACACGGCAGGGCAAGAGACCCAGTACTTC	CASSYTAGQETQYF
TRBD2	TRBJ2-4	TRBV3-1	-	TGTGCCAGCAGCCGCCCCGGGACTAGCGGGAAAAACATTCAGTACTTC	CASSRPGTSGKNIQYF
-	TRBJ1-1	TRBV28	few	TGTGCCACCCGGGACATCGGTTGGGAATTTGCTTTCTTT	CATRDIGWEFAFF
TRBD2	TRBJ2-1	TRBV19	-	TGTGCCAGTAGTTGGGGGGGGAGGTTCAATGAGCAGTTCTTC	CASSWGGRFNEQFF
TRBD1	TRBJ1-1	TRBV18	-	TGTGCCAGCTTTTCCGGGGACAGGGGATACACTGAAGCTTTCTTT	CASFSGDRGYTEAFF
-	TRBJ2-1	TRBV24-1	-	TGTGCCACCAGTGATTTAACAGGGGGTGGGACTAGGATGTTCTTC	CATSDLTGGGTRMFF
-	TRBJ1-1	TRBV7-9	few	TGTGCCAGCAGCTTGATCCAGCATTTAAAGGACACTGAAGCTTTCTTT	CASSLIQHLKDTEAFF
-	TRBJ2-7	TRBV11-2	-	TGTGCCAGCAGCTTTGGAGCAGGCTACGAGCAGTACTTC	CASSFGAGYEQYF
TRBD2	TRBJ2-1	TRBV27	-	TGTGCCAGCAGCTGGACTAGCGGGAGGGGTGAGCAGTTCTTC	CASSWTSGRGEQFF
-	TRBJ1-6	TRBV20-1	once	TGCAGTGCTAGAGGAGGACAGATTTCACCCCTCCACTTT	CSARGGQISPLHF
-	TRBJ2-7	TRBV7-9	-	TGTGCCAGCAGCTTAGTATCCAGGGGAAGGTCCTACGAGCAGTACTTC	CASSLVSRGRSYEQYF
TRBD2	TRBJ2-7	TRBV11-2	many	TGTGCCAGCAGCCGTCAGAGCGGGAGTAACTACGAGCAGTACTTC	CASSRQSGSNYEQYF
-	TRBJ1-1	TRBV28	-	TGTGCCAGCAGTAACGTTCTGAACACTGAAGCTTTCTTT	CASSNVLNTEAFF